This T cell receptor (beta chain) was identified during a study of cytomegalovirus exposure and HLA in healthy donors. General study points: Rare sequences made up most TCRs, while some public TCRs were found in many donors.

V lost 2 bases to trimming and J lost 2 bases; unmatched junction nucleotides: 6. The CDR3 runs 17 residues. Germline loops: CDR1 SGHRS, CDR2 YFSETQ. Only one count was recorded for this clone. Its specificity is not known. This PCR relied on a set of 60 Vbeta primers and 13 Jbeta primers. Profiled with immunoSEQ multiplex PCR; TCRdb holds only in-frame clones, not every one. The sample carries under 150,000 clones, around 78% recorded once. Sequencing input: PBMCs. The V call is TRBV5-1, the J call TRBJ2-7; 14 nucleotides align to TRBD2. This clonotype was sampled from a male donor in good health and CMV-seronegative. CDR3 sequence reads: CASSFGTSGGTAYEQYF. The CDR3 nucleotides read TGCGCCAGCAGCTTCGGGACTAGCGGGGGAACCGCCTACGAGCAGTACTTC.